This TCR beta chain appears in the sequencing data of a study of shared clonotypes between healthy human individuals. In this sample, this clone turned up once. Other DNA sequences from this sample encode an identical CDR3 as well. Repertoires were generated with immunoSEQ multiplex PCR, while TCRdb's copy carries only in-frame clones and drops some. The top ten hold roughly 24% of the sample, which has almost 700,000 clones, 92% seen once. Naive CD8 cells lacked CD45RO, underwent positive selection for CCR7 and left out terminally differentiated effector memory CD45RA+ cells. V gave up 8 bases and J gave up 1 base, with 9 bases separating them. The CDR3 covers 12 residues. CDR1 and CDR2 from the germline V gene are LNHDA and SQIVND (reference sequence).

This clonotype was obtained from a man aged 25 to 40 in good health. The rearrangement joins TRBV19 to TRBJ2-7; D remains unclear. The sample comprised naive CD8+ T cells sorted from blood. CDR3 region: CASSDGSYEQYF. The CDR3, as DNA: TGTGCCAGTTCGGACGGATCCTACGAGCAGTACTTC.